The 26 T cell receptor beta chains presented below share a single source sample, sequenced in a study of T-cell reconstitution after alpha-beta-depleted transplantation in children. A library of TCRbeta sequences, prepared with unique molecular identifiers, was generated. MiXCR, applied by TCRdb to the PCR reads, yields one record per CDR3 protein. The sample has roughly 500,000 distinct CDR3 sequences, over 25% seen once. Here the sequenced sample was PBMCs from the stem cell graft donor, taken from the stem cell graft. These receptors all stem from a human donor who donated a stem cell graft to a child with aplastic anemia.

This clonotype was found a few times. The chain uses TRBV7-6 and TRBJ2-3; a weak D match, TRBD2 (5 bases). With 5 bases removed from V and 4 bases from J, the gap between germline ends came to 13 bases. Germline CDR1 and CDR2: SGHVS and FNYEAQ. CDR3 size: 14 residues. CDR3 region: CASSRGTSADTQYF. The CDR3 nucleotides are TGTGCCAGCAGCCGTGGAACTAGTGCAGATACGCAGTATTTT. Variable domain in full (rest from reference TRBV7-6 and TRBJ2-3): GAGVSQSPRYKVTKRGQDVALRCDPISGHVSLYWYRQALGQGPEFLTYFNYEAQQDKSGLPNDRFSAERPEGSISTLTIQRTEQRDSAMYRCASSRGTSADTQYFGPGTRLTVL.

The chain's CDR3 is CASSQDPRRDTQYF. The CDR3 nucleotides read TGCGCCAGCAGCCAAGACCCGAGGAGAGATACGCAGTATTTT. This chain links TRBV4-3 with TRBJ2-3; D gene ambiguous. Germline V lookup: CDR1 LGHNA, CDR2 YSLEER. With 0 bases removed from V and 5 bases from J, the gap between germline ends came to 9 bases. The CDR3 extends over 14 amino acids.

This clonotype was counted only a few times. This chain connects TRBV21-1 to TRBJ2-7. TRBV21-1 is an annotated pseudogene. The CDR3 contains 12 residues. The CDR3 DNA reads as TGTGCCAGCCCAACTGACTGGGCCGAGCAGTACGTC. Translated, it gives CASPTDWAEQYV.

This clonotype was seen more than once but under ten times. The chain recombines TRBV28 with TRBJ2-3; 9 positions match TRBD2. Trimming removed 3 bases from V and 5 bases from J; junction bases left unmatched: 9. This CDR3 is 16 amino acids long. Germline V CDR1 and CDR2: MDHEN, SYDVKM. The CDR3 bases are TGTGCCAGCAGTTTGATAGCGGGAGCAGTAGGAGATACGCAGTATTTT. This gives the protein CASSLIAGAVGDTQYF.

Only a few counts were recorded for this clonotype. The J gene is TRBJ2-1, the V gene TRBV12-3 or TRBV12-4; 11 bases are a match to TRBD2. V shed 0 bases and J 6 bases; nucleotides not matched to a gene: 1. This CDR3 comprises 15 residues. The CDR3 region has the DNA TGTGCCAGCAGTTTAGCCGGACTAGCGGGCAATGAGCAGTTCTTC. It is translated as CASSLAGLAGNEQFF.

This clonotype was detected a few times. The V gene is TRBV6-6, the J gene TRBJ1-1; D unresolved. Germline V gene lookup returns CDR1 MNHNY and CDR2 SVGAGI (reference sequence). The CDR3 length is 11 residues. V dropped 8 bases and J dropped 8 bases, with 12 bases sitting between them. The CDR3 loop reads CASSIIREAFF. The CDR3 nucleotides are TGTGCCAGCTCAATAATAAGGGAAGCTTTCTTT.

The chain has TRBV5-1 and TRBJ2-5; D call uncertain. Trimming pared 0 bases from V and 2 bases from J, leaving 8 bases between. The germline V gene encodes CDR1 SGHRS and CDR2 YFSETQ. The CDR3 is 14 amino acids. CDR3 protein: CASSLGGAQETQYF. Here the CDR3 DNA reads TGCGCCAGCAGCTTGGGGGGTGCACAAGAGACCCAGTACTTC.

The V gene is TRBV3-1, the J gene TRBJ1-1; unclear D gene. The length of the CDR3 is 15 residues. From germline, CDR1 is LGHDT and CDR2 YNNKEL (reference sequence). V was trimmed by 0 bases and J by 1 base, leaving 9 bases between them. The CDR3 sequence is CASSQDLGQNTEAFF. The CDR3 DNA sequence: TGTGCCAGCAGCCAAGATCTAGGCCAGAACACTGAAGCTTTCTTT.

The table lists this clonotype with a few counts. The CDR3 DNA reads TGTGCCAGCAGCTTATCCCCCAGGGCGGGTAGGAACGAGCAGTACTTC. It yields the protein CASSLSPRAGRNEQYF. V is TRBV11-2 and J is TRBJ2-7; D may be TRBD1 or TRBD2 (5 bases each). V dropped 2 bases and J dropped 5 bases, with 19 bases sitting between them. CDR1 and CDR2 from the germline V gene are SGHAT and FQNNGV. The CDR3 has 16 residues.

This clonotype was counted a few times. V usage is TRBV10-3 and J usage is TRBJ1-2; 7 bases align to TRBD1. Germline V gene lookup returns CDR1 ENHRY and CDR2 SYGVKD. The length of the CDR3 is 14 residues. V lost 6 bases to trimming and J lost 7 bases; unmatched junction nucleotides: 11. The CDR3 protein is CAISETGESTGYTF. DNA of the CDR3: TGTGCCATCAGCGAAACAGGGGAATCTACTGGCTACACCTTC.

In its sample, this clonotype was seen a few times. The chain joins TRBV6-2 or TRBV6-3 to TRBJ1-5; TRBD1 aligns across 9 bases. Unmatched junction bases numbered 20, after V lost 7 bases and J lost 10 bases. The V gene's germline CDR1 is MNHEY and CDR2 SVGEGT. CDR3 length: 17 amino acids. CDR3 protein: CASIQRPGTGPLKPQHF. Written as DNA, the CDR3 is TGTGCCAGCATCCAACGTCCCGGGACAGGGCCCCTCAAACCCCAGCATTTT.

CDR3 in DNA: TGTGCCAGCAGCAAGACGACTAAAACGTGGAACACTGAAGCTTTCTTT. Amino acid sequence: CASSKTTKTWNTEAFF. This sequence joins TRBV3-1 and TRBJ1-1; no definite D call. CDR3 length: 16 residues. Germline CDR1 reads LGHDT; CDR2 reads YNNKEL (reference sequence). The V end lost 5 bases, the J end lost 1 base, and 17 bases lay between the germline ends.

This clonotype was picked up many times. J is TRBJ2-7 and V is TRBV20-1; 11 bases are shared with TRBD2. There are 13 residues in the CDR3. The V segment lost 3 bases and the J segment 6 bases; nucleotides outside the gene matches: 4. Germline V lookup: CDR1 DFQATT, CDR2 SNEGSKA (reference sequence). The CDR3 nucleotides are TGCAGTGCTAGGGGGACTAGCGGTCGCGAGCAGTACTTC. As protein: CSARGTSGREQYF.

As regards this clonotype: A single base separates this from a much larger clone, so it may be a read error. The V call is TRBV6-1, the J call TRBJ2-1; 8 bases line up with TRBD1. There are 16 residues in the CDR3. Germline V gene sequence: CDR1 MNHNS, CDR2 SASEGT. The trim removed 6 bases at V and 8 bases at J, leaving 15 bases unmatched. CDR3 in DNA: TGTGCCAGCAGCTCCACCCTTCAGGGGGCACTTGATGAGCAGTTCTTC. Translating it yields CASSSTLQGALDEQFF.

The V and J genes are TRBV20-1 and TRBJ2-7; 10 positions match TRBD2. The germline V gene encodes CDR1 DFQATT and CDR2 SNEGSKA (reference sequence). The CDR3 sequence is 13 residues long. V shed 6 bases, J shed 0 bases, and the junction held 2 bases outside the gene matches. The DNA for the CDR3 is TGCAGTGCCGGACTAGCGGACTCCTACGAGCAGTACTTC. Translation gives CSAGLADSYEQYF.

V and J are TRBV14 and TRBJ2-2; 7 bases line up with TRBD1. The CDR3 contains 16 residues. The V segment lost 0 bases and the J segment 0 bases; nucleotides outside the gene matches: 1. Germline loops: CDR1 SGHDN, CDR2 FVKESK. Written as DNA, the CDR3 is TGTGCCAGCAGCCAAGACGGGACAGCGAACACCGGGGAGCTGTTTTTT. It encodes CASSQDGTANTGELFF. The entire variable domain, with the rest obtained from reference TRBV14 and TRBJ2-2, is as follows: EAGVTQFPSHSVIEKGQTVTLRCDPISGHDNLYWYRRVMGKEIKFLLHFVKESKQDESGMPNNRFLAERTGGTYSTLKVQPAELEDSGVYFCASSQDGTANTGELFFGEGSRLTVL.

Here the CDR3 DNA reads TGTGCCAGCAGCTTGCGGACAGACAATGAAAAACTGTTTTTT. Amino acid sequence: CASSLRTDNEKLFF. The chain links TRBV5-5 to TRBJ1-4, with D perhaps TRBD1 (6 bases). CDR1 is SGHKS, CDR2 YYEKEE, per germline (reference sequence). The CDR3 has 14 amino acids. Trimming stripped 1 base from V and 5 bases from J, with 9 bases between. The full variable domain, in which reference TRBV5-5 and TRBJ1-4 provide the parts outside the CDR3, is DAGVTQSPTHLIKTRGQQVTLRCSPISGHKSVSWYQQVLGQGPQFIFQYYEKEERGRGNFPDRFSARQFPNYSSELNVNALLLGDSALYLCASSLRTDNEKLFFGSGTQLSVL.

The chain recombines TRBV5-1 with TRBJ2-7; unclear D gene. Germline CDR1 SGHRS, CDR2 YFSETQ. Deletions cut 2 bases from V and 3 bases from J, with 9 bases between. The CDR3 runs to 13 residues. The CDR3 loop reads CASSFGVNYEQYF. The CDR3 DNA sequence: TGCGCCAGCAGCTTTGGAGTTAACTACGAGCAGTACTTC.

The chain uses TRBV5-1 and TRBJ1-5, with D tentatively TRBD1 (6 bases). Trimming cost V 5 bases and J 6 bases, with 21 bases left between them. The CDR3 covers 16 residues. Germline assignment: CDR1 SGHRS and CDR2 YFSETQ. CDR3 in DNA: TGCGCCAGCAGTCGGGAACCACAGGGAAGGGGTCAGCCCCAGCATTTT. Translating it yields CASSREPQGRGQPQHF. The full variable domain, with the rest looked up from reference TRBV5-1 and TRBJ1-5, is KAGVTQTPRYLIKTRGQQVTLSCSPISGHRSVSWYQQTPGQGLQFLFEYFSETQRNKGNFPGRFSGRQFSNSRSEMNVSTLELGDSALYLCASSREPQGRGQPQHFGDGTRLSIL.

This clonotype was observed a handful of times. This sequence joins TRBV5-6 and TRBJ2-7; no clear D. CDR3 length: 14 amino acids. Germline CDR1 is SGHDT and CDR2 is YYEEEE. V gave up 2 bases and J gave up 3 bases, with 12 bases separating them. The CDR3 region is CASSFQLGSYEQYF. CDR3 nucleotide sequence: TGTGCCAGCAGCTTCCAGTTGGGTAGCTACGAGCAGTACTTC. Variable domain in full (rest from reference TRBV5-6 and TRBJ2-7): DAGVTQSPTHLIKTRGQQVTLRCSPKSGHDTVSWYQQALGQGPQFIFQYYEEEERQRGNFPDRFSGHQFPNYSSELNVNALLLGDSALYLCASSFQLGSYEQYFGPGTRLTVT.

The CDR3 nucleotides read TGTGCCAGCAGGGGAGTGGGATTCTCCTACAATGAGCAGTTCTTC. Protein: CASRGVGFSYNEQFF. The rearrangement links TRBV27 to TRBJ2-1, with a tentative D call TRBD2 (5 bases). The CDR3 covers 15 residues. Germline V lookup: CDR1 MNHEY, CDR2 SMNVEV (reference sequence). Trimming stripped 6 bases from V and 0 bases from J, with 12 bases between.

A few counts support this clonotype. The V gene is TRBV20-1, the J gene TRBJ1-5; D is perhaps TRBD1 (6 bases). From germline, CDR1 is DFQATT and CDR2 SNEGSKA (reference sequence). Trimming left V 0 bases short and J 5 bases short, with 14 bases between. The CDR3 sequence is 15 residues long. CDR3 protein: CSARDWGGNHQPQHF. The DNA of the CDR3 is TGCAGTGCTAGAGATTGGGGGGGCAATCATCAGCCCCAGCATTTT.

The rearrangement links TRBV4-3 to TRBJ1-6; 9 positions match TRBD1. Per the germline V gene, CDR1 is LGHNA and CDR2 is YSLEER. The J segment lost 9 bases and the V segment lost 5 bases, leaving 5 bases of the junction unmatched. CDR3 length: 14 residues. CDR3 nucleotides: TGCGCCAGCAGCGACCGGGACAGGGCTTCACCCCTCCACTTT. Amino acid sequence: CASSDRDRASPLHF.

CDR3 DNA: TGCGCCAGCAGCCAAGATCCATTAAGCGGACCCAATGAGCAGTTCTTC. Translated: CASSQDPLSGPNEQFF. The chain combines TRBV4-3 with TRBJ2-1; D may be TRBD2 (5 bases). The ends were cut back, 0 bases at V and 6 bases at J, with 15 bases in the middle. The CDR3 runs to 16 residues. CDR1 LGHNA and CDR2 YSLEER come from the germline V gene.

J is TRBJ2-7 and V is TRBV5-1; 7 bases match TRBD1. Germline lookup yields CDR1 SGHRS and CDR2 YFSETQ. The CDR3 has 14 amino acids. The ends lost 2 bases at V and 3 bases at J; junction bases unmatched: 5. DNA for the CDR3: TGCGCCAGCAGCTTCGGGACAGAAGTCTACGAGCAGTACTTC. Translation gives CASSFGTEVYEQYF.

This clonotype was counted a few times. The gene calls are TRBV10-3 and TRBJ2-5, with 7 bases matching TRBD1. Germline V gene sequence: CDR1 ENHRY, CDR2 SYGVKD. V lost 3 bases and J lost 2; bases outside the gene matches: 3. The CDR3 totals 14 residues. CDR3 sequence (DNA): TGTGCCATCAGTGACAGGGGGAATCAAGAGACCCAGTACTTC. It translates to CAISDRGNQETQYF.